A selection of T cell receptor beta chains follows, all from one sample in a study of identical twins' blood T cells. TCRdb processed the 5' RACE reads anew with MiXCR; each CDR3 protein has one entry. The sample gives a few hundred thousand distinct CDR3 sequences, under 30% of which show up once; more than 5.5% is in the top ten. The specimen sequenced was PBMCs. The receptor set was obtained from a woman aged 18 to 55 in good health. CDR3s include the opening cysteine and the closing phenylalanine or tryptophan. Fields, in order: V gene, clone size, CDR3 length, J gene, D gene, CDR3 DNA, CDR3 protein. D genes are given only for firm matches. The size field is filled for only some rows; it gives once, few, many or a size class.

TRBV25-1	NA	14	TRBJ1-5	NA	TGTGCCAGCAGTGTGACCTTTAGCAATCAGCCCCAGCATTTT	CASSVTFSNQPQHF
TRBV5-1	few	14	TRBJ2-3	NA	TGCGCCAGCAGGGCCAGGAGCATCCCAGATACGCAGTATTTT	CASRARSIPDTQYF
TRBV11-2	once	15	TRBJ2-1	NA	TGTGCCAGCAGCTTAATTCTTACAGTCTGGGGTGAGCAGTTCTTC	CASSLILTVWGEQFF
TRBV6-6	NA	12	TRBJ1-1	NA	TGTGCCTCCAGACGGGAGGGCACTGAAGCTTTCTTT	CASRREGTEAFF
TRBV7-2	few	12	TRBJ2-7	NA	TGTGCCAGCAGCTTATATAGGCGCGAGCAGTACTTC	CASSLYRREQYF
TRBV6-1	NA	15	TRBJ2-7	TRBD1	TGTGCCAGCAGTGGTGGGACAGGGGGACCCTACGAGCAGTACTTC	CASSGGTGGPYEQYF
TRBV21-1	NA	16	TRBJ2-7	NA	TGTGCCAGCAGCAACCTAGCGGGAAGGGACTCCTACGAGCAGTACTTC	CASSNLAGRDSYEQYF
TRBV12-3/TRBV12-4	NA	18	TRBJ1-6	TRBD1	TGTGCCACACCTGCTTCCTGTCCCGGGACAGGGAATAATTCACCCCTCCACTTT	CATPASCPGTGNNSPLHF
TRBV6-6	few	11	TRBJ2-2	NA	TGTGCCACTCAGGGGCCCGGGGAGCTGTTTTTT	CATQGPGELFF
TRBV6-2/TRBV6-3	NA	14	TRBJ2-7	NA	TGTGCCAGCACCCAACAGGAGCCCTCCTACGAGCAGTACTTC	CASTQQEPSYEQYF
TRBV10-1	few	14	TRBJ1-3	NA	TGCGCCAGCAGCTCGGATCTCTCTGGAAACACCATATATTTT	CASSSDLSGNTIYF
TRBV19	many	13	TRBJ1-5	NA	TGTGCCAGTAGTACCCAGCAAAGGCAGCCCCAGCATTTT	CASSTQQRQPQHF
TRBV20-1	few	15	TRBJ1-3	NA	TGCAGTGCTAGAGATAATCCACGCTCTGGAAACACCATATATTTT	CSARDNPRSGNTIYF
TRBV12-3/TRBV12-4	NA	13	TRBJ1-5	NA	TGTGCCAGCAGTTTGGGGCGGGGTCAGCCCCAGCATTTT	CASSLGRGQPQHF
TRBV5-1	few	13	TRBJ1-1	TRBD1	TGCGCCAGCACGACAGGGGATGGGACTGAAGCTTTCTTT	CASTTGDGTEAFF
TRBV27	once	16	TRBJ1-6	NA	TGTGCCAGCAGTTTAGGTACAGGTCTCCCTAATTCACCCCTCCACTTT	CASSLGTGLPNSPLHF
TRBV12-3/TRBV12-4	many	14	TRBJ2-1	TRBD2	TGTGCCAGCAGTTTTGGGAGGGGCGATAATGAGCAGTTCTTC	CASSFGRGDNEQFF
TRBV10-2	many	16	TRBJ1-2	NA	TGCGCCAGCAGTGAGTCGTTGCAGCATCTTAACTATGGCTACACCTTC	CASSESLQHLNYGYTF
TRBV29-1	NA	12	TRBJ2-7	NA	TGCAGCGTCAAGACAGTCTCCTACGAGCAGTACTTC	CSVKTVSYEQYF
TRBV5-1	few	17	TRBJ2-1	NA	TGCGCCAGCAGCTTGGTTGGCGGGCCCAGCTCCTACAATGAGCAGTTCTTC	CASSLVGGPSSYNEQFF
TRBV10-3	NA	13	TRBJ1-5	NA	TGTGCCATCAGTTACAGGGTAGGACAGCCCCAGCATTTT	CAISYRVGQPQHF
TRBV3-1	NA	14	TRBJ1-1	NA	TGTTCCAGCAGCCAACGAGTTTTGAACACTGAAGCTTTCTTT	CSSSQRVLNTEAFF
TRBV20-1	NA	12	TRBJ1-2	NA	TGCAGTGCTTTCCAGTCTAGCTATGGCTACACCTTC	CSAFQSSYGYTF
TRBV27	NA	13	TRBJ1-5	NA	NA	CASILGGHQPQHF
TRBV18	NA	13	TRBJ1-1	NA	TGTGCCAGCTCCCTGGCCAGATACACTGAAGCTTTCTTT	CASSLARYTEAFF
TRBV5-1	few	15	TRBJ1-1	NA	TGCGCCAGCAGCTTCCTATATGGGGGGAACACTGAAGCTTTCTTT	CASSFLYGGNTEAFF
TRBV20-1	NA	13	TRBJ2-1	NA	TGCAGTGTCTGGATGACTTCCTACAATGAGCAGTTCTTC	CSVWMTSYNEQFF
TRBV20-1	NA	13	TRBJ1-1	NA	TGCAGTGCTAGAAAAATAGGGAACACTGAAGCTTTCTTT	CSARKIGNTEAFF
TRBV7-2	NA	17	TRBJ2-2	NA	TGTGCCAGCAGCTTAAGGGAACCGTTCGCGAACACCGGGGAGCTGTTTTTT	CASSLREPFANTGELFF
TRBV7-3	NA	14	TRBJ1-1	NA	TGTGCCAGCAGCTTTTCAGTGGCGAACACTGAAGCTTTCTTT	CASSFSVANTEAFF
TRBV7-9	few	14	TRBJ2-1	TRBD1	TGTGCCAGCAGCACACAACAGGGGTGGAATGAGCAGTTCTTC	CASSTQQGWNEQFF
TRBV5-1	NA	15	TRBJ1-1	NA	TGCGCCAGCAGCTCTGGCGGGGCTTTGTACACTGAAGCTTTCTTT	CASSSGGALYTEAFF
TRBV12-3/TRBV12-4	NA	13	TRBJ1-6	TRBD1	TGTGCCAGCAGTTTCGGGACAGATTCACCCCTCCACTTT	CASSFGTDSPLHF
TRBV6-4	NA	14	TRBJ1-1	NA	TGTGCCAGCAGGCGCAGGGAGGGGAACACTGAAGCTTTCTTT	CASRRREGNTEAFF
TRBV6-6	many	18	TRBJ1-3	TRBD1	TGTGCCGTGCGGTCGGGACAGGGTGAATATAGCTCTGGAAACACCATATATTTT	CAVRSGQGEYSSGNTIYF
TRBV29-1	NA	15	TRBJ1-4	NA	TGCAGCGCCCTGTTAGGACATTCCAGTAATGAAAAACTGTTTTTT	CSALLGHSSNEKLFF
TRBV9	NA	14	TRBJ1-1	NA	TGTGCCAGCAGCGTGATAGGACAACACACTGAAGCTTTCTTT	CASSVIGQHTEAFF
TRBV20-1	NA	15	TRBJ2-7	TRBD2	TGCAGTGCTACCCTGAGCGGGAGCCTCTCCTACGAGCAGTACTTC	CSATLSGSLSYEQYF
TRBV7-2	NA	15	TRBJ1-6	NA	TGTGCCAGCAGCTTAGAAAGCGGACTTAATTCACCCCTCCACTTT	CASSLESGLNSPLHF
TRBV20-1	NA	15	TRBJ1-5	NA	TGCAGTGCTAGAGTTACAGGGAAAGGCGGTCAGCCCCAGCATTTT	CSARVTGKGGQPQHF
TRBV24-1	NA	16	TRBJ2-2	TRBD2	TGTGCCACCAGTGACCCACTAGCGGGAGGCGACGGGGAGCTGTTTTTT	CATSDPLAGGDGELFF
TRBV20-1	NA	15	TRBJ2-3	TRBD2	TGCAGTGCTAGAGATGGGCTCCGGGGGGCAGATACGCAGTATTTT	CSARDGLRGADTQYF
TRBV20-1	NA	15	TRBJ1-2	TRBD1	TGCAGTGCTAGAGCCTGGACAGGGTTAGGCTATGGCTACACCTTC	CSARAWTGLGYGYTF
TRBV20-1	few	14	TRBJ2-7	NA	TGCAGTGCTATGGTGTCAGGGTTTTCCTACGAGCAGTACTTC	CSAMVSGFSYEQYF
TRBV29-1	NA	12	TRBJ1-1	NA	TGCAGCGTTGGTTCGCGGGCCACTGAAGCTTTCTTT	CSVGSRATEAFF
TRBV13	few	18	TRBJ1-6	NA	TGTGCCAGCAGCTCTACCGGGACTTTAAGCTCCTATAATTCACCCCTCCACTTT	CASSSTGTLSSYNSPLHF
TRBV20-1	few	15	TRBJ1-5	TRBD1	TGCAGTGCTAAGAAGACAGGGTACAGCAATCAGCCCCAGCATTTT	CSAKKTGYSNQPQHF
TRBV5-1	NA	16	TRBJ2-1	TRBD2	TGCGCCAGCAGCTTGAGTCCTAGCGGGAGTTCTAATGAGCAGTTCTTC	CASSLSPSGSSNEQFF
TRBV9	many	13	TRBJ1-2	NA	TGTGCCAGCAGTGCAGGGTCGAGCTATGGCTACACCTTC	CASSAGSSYGYTF
TRBV10-3	many	13	TRBJ2-7	NA	TGTGCCATCAGAGGGACATCAAACTACGAGCAGTACTTC	CAIRGTSNYEQYF
TRBV7-9	NA	14	TRBJ1-6	NA	TGTGCCAGCAGCCCCCGTCTAGAAAATTCACCCCTCCACTTT	CASSPRLENSPLHF
TRBV9	NA	16	TRBJ1-4	NA	TGTGCCAGCAGCGTAGTCAAGGCGTGCCCCCGGGGAAAACTGTTTTTT	CASSVVKACPRGKLFF
TRBV27	NA	14	TRBJ1-1	NA	TGTGCCAGCCTTTCCAGGGGAATGAACACTGAAGCTTTCTTT	CASLSRGMNTEAFF
TRBV6-1	NA	14	TRBJ1-1	NA	TGTGCCAGCAGCGCGACTACCGTGAACACTGAAGCTTTCTTT	CASSATTVNTEAFF